Included here is one TCR beta chain sequence, with context. The sample contains more than one DNA sequence encoding this CDR3. The sample comes from a study of cytomegalovirus exposure and HLA in healthy donors. PCR employed 60 Vbeta and 13 Jbeta primers. TCRdb keeps only in-frame clones here, not all; method: immunoSEQ multiplex PCR. The sample holds 60,000 to 70,000 clones, over 60% seen once. There are 14 residues in the CDR3. Germline CDR1 reads MNHEY; CDR2 reads SMNVEV (reference sequence). With 7 bases clipped from V and 1 base from J, the junction kept 6 bases outside the gene matches. The sample consisted of PBMCs. V and J are TRBV27 and TRBJ1-1; TRBD1 agrees at 7 bases. The source is a man between 50 and 59 years old in good health and CMV-seropositive. The DNA of the CDR3 is TGTGCCAGCAATAGACAGGGCCCGAACACTGAAGCTTTCTTT. It yields the protein CASNRQGPNTEAFF.